This record concerns one T cell receptor (beta chain) sequence. Its antigen remains unknown. Data came from immunoSEQ multiplex PCR; TCRdb stores just in-frame clones and leaves some out. The sample records 2 million to 2.5 million clones, 85% to 95% being singletons. Germline-derived CDR1 and CDR2 are MDHEN and SYDVKM. The CDR3 contains 15 residues. Germline trimming cut 3 bases from V and 5 bases from J; bases unmatched to any gene: 10. These data come from a study of shared clonotypes between healthy human individuals. In the study overall: Used for every donor were three CD4 naive, three CD4 memory, two CD8 naive and one CD8 memory plate.

Study results and caveats: Relative to clonotypes present in all four donors, those not shared had lower generation probabilities.

The specimen sequenced was naive CD4+ T cells from PBMCs. The subset was: CD45RA+ positively selected. The source is a man between 18 and 35 years old in good health. Some clones in this sample may be carry-over from other donors' samples. V usage is TRBV28 and J usage is TRBJ2-7, with 7 positions matching TRBD2. In DNA, the CDR3 is TGTGCCAGCAGTTTGGATCGTGGGGGGGACCACGAGCAGTACTTC. Amino acid sequence: CASSLDRGGDHEQYF.